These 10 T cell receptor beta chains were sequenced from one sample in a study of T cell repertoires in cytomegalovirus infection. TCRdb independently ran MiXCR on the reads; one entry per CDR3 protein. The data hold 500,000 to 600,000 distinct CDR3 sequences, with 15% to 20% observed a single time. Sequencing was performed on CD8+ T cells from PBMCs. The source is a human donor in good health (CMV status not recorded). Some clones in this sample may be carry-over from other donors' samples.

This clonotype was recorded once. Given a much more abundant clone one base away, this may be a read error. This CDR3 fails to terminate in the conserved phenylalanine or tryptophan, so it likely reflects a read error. CDR3: CASSPSGVPGSYNEQFL. The CDR3 nucleotides are TGTGCCAGCAGCCCCTCAGGGGTCCCTGGCTCCTACAATGAGCAGTTCTTA. This chain connects TRBV7-6 to TRBJ2-1, with D perhaps matching TRBD1 (6 bases). The V gene lost 5 bases and the J gene lost 0 bases, with 17 bases spanning the gap. The CDR3 consists of 17 residues. Germline lookup yields CDR1 SGHVS and CDR2 FNYEAQ.

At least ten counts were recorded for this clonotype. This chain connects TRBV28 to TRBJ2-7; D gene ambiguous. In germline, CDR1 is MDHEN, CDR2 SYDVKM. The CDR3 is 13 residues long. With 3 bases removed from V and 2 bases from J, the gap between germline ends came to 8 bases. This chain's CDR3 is CASSFWTAYEQYF. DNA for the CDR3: TGTGCCAGCAGTTTCTGGACGGCCTACGAGCAGTACTTC.

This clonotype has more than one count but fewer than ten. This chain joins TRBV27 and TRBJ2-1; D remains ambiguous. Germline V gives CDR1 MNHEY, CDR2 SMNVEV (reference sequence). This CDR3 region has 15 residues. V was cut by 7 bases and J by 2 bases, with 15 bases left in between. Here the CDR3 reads CASTPSVRAYNEQFF. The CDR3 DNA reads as TGTGCCAGCACCCCCTCGGTTCGCGCCTACAATGAGCAGTTCTTC.

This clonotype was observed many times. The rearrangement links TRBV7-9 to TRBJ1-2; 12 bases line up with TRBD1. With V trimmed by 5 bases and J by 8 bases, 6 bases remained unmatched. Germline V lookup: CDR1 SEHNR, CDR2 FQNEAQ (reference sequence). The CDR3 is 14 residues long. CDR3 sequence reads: CASSPGQGAWGYTF. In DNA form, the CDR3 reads TGTGCCAGCAGCCCGGGACAGGGGGCTTGGGGCTACACCTTC.

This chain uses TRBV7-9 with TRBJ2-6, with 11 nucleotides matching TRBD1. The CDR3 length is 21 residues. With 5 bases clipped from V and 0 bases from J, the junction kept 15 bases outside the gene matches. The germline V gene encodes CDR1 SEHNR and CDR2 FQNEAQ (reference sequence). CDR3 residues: CASSQPRTGTGGFSGANVLTF. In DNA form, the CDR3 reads TGTGCCAGCAGCCAACCTCGGACCGGGACAGGGGGGTTCTCTGGGGCCAACGTCCTGACTTTC.

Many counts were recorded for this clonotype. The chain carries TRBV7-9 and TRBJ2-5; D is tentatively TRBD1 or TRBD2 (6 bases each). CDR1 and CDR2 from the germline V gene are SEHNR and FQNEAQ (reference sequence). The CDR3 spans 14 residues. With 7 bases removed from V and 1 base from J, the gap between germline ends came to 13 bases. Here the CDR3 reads CASTGGRTQETQYF. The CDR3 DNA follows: TGTGCCAGCACCGGGGGCAGGACCCAAGAGACCCAGTACTTC.

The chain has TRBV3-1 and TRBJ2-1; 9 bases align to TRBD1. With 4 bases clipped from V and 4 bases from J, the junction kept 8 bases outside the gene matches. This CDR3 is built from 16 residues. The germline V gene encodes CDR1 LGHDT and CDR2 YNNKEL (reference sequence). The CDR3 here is CASSPTGGANYNEQFF. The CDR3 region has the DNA TGTGCCAGCAGCCCGACAGGGGGGGCCAATTACAATGAGCAGTTCTTC.

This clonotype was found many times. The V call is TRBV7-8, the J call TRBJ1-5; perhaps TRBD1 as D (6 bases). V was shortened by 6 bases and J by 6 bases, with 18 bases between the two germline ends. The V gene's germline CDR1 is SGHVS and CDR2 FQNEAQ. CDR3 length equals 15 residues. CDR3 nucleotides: TGTGCCAGCAGGGCAACAGGGAATCGTCGTCAGCCCCAGCATTTT. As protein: CASRATGNRRQPQHF. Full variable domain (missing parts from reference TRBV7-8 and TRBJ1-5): GAGVSQSPRYKVAKRGQDVALRCDPISGHVSLFWYQQALGQGPEFLTYFQNEAQLDKSGLPSDRFFAERPEGSVSTLKIQRTQQEDSAVYLCASRATGNRRQPQHFGDGTRLSIL.

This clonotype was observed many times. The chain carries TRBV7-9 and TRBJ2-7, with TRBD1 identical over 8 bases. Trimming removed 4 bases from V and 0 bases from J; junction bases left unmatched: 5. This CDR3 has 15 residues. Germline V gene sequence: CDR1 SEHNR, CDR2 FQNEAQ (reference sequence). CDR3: CASSSWTGFSYEQYF. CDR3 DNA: TGTGCCAGCAGCTCCTGGACAGGGTTCTCCTACGAGCAGTACTTC. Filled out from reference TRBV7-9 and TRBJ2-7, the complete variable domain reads DTGVSQNPRHKITKRGQNVTFRCDPISEHNRLYWYRQTLGQGPEFLTYFQNEAQLEKSRLLSDRFSAERPKGSFSTLEIQRTEQGDSAMYLCASSSWTGFSYEQYFGPGTRLTVT.

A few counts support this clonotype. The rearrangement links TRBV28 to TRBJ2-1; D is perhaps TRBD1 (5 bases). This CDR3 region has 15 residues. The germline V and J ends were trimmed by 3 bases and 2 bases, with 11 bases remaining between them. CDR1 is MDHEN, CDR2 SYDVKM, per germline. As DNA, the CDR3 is TGTGCCAGCAGTTTGCAGGGCCCGACCTACAATGAGCAGTTCTTC. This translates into CASSLQGPTYNEQFF.